These 12 T cell receptor beta chains were sequenced from one sample in a study of blood T cell repertoires in COVID-19. Data came from immunoSEQ multiplex PCR; TCRdb stores just in-frame clones and leaves some out. The sample consists of approximately 37,000 clones, over 80% of them appearing once. Source material: peripheral blood. Receptor source: an elderly man with active COVID-19.

This clone came up a few times. The rearrangement joins TRBV6-2 or TRBV6-3 to TRBJ2-2; 11 bases map to TRBD2. Germline loops: CDR1 MNHEY, CDR2 SVGEGT. Trimming took 6 bases from V and 9 from J; bases not matched to a gene: 12. The CDR3 is 16 amino acids. The CDR3, as DNA: TGTGCCAGCAGCCTTAGCGGGAGGGGAGGCCTATGGGAGCTGTTTTTT. This gives the protein CASSLSGRGGLWELFF.

J is TRBJ1-2 and V is TRBV21-1. TRBV21-1 is flagged as a pseudogene. The CDR3 runs to 14 residues. The CDR3 DNA follows: TGTGCCAGCAGCAAAGTTGGGGAGGGCTATGGCTACACCTTC. It encodes CASSKVGEGYGYTF.

This clone was counted only a few times. The chain recombines TRBV24-1 with TRBJ2-7, with TRBD1 identical over 8 bases. Germline V gene data show CDR1 as KGHDR and CDR2 as SFDVKD. The ends lost 6 bases at V and 5 bases at J; junction bases unmatched: 5. The CDR3 is made up of 13 amino acids. DNA of the CDR3: TGTGCCACCAGTCAGGGGGCGCGAAACGAGCAGTACTTC. Its translation is CATSQGARNEQYF.

V is TRBV18 and J is TRBJ2-7; TRBD2 matches 16 bases. Trimming took 6 bases from V and 6 from J; bases not matched to a gene: 23. Germline CDR1 reads KGHSH; CDR2 reads LQKENI. The CDR3 covers 21 residues. Here the CDR3 reads CASSRSISGLAGGYFSLEQYF. The CDR3 DNA is TGTGCCAGCTCTCGCTCTATATCGGGACTAGCGGGAGGGTACTTCTCCCTCGAGCAGTACTTC.

The V call is TRBV19, the J call TRBJ2-3, with 12 positions matching TRBD2. V shed 7 bases, J shed 2 bases, and the junction held 7 bases outside the gene matches. Germline-derived CDR1 and CDR2 are LNHDA and SQIVND (reference sequence). This CDR3 contains 16 residues. In nucleotides, the CDR3 is TGTGCCAGTAAACCCCGACTAGCGGGAGTCACAGATACGCAGTATTTT. As protein: CASKPRLAGVTDTQYF.

For this clone: A much larger clone lies one base from this, so it may be a read error. Other DNA variants within this sample encode the same CDR3. The chain has TRBV28 and TRBJ2-1; 8 bases are shared with TRBD1. The CDR3 sequence is 14 residues long. The germline CDR1 and CDR2 sequences are MDHEN and SYDVKM. The CDR3 is CASSSGGPYNEQFF. As DNA, the CDR3 is TGTGCCAGCAGTTCAGGGGGCCCATACAATGAGCAATTCTTC.

The chain combines TRBV20-1 with TRBJ2-7, with D hard to call. This CDR3 has 14 amino acids. Trimming took off 3 bases at V and 1 base at J, with 13 bases between the two ends. Germline assignment: CDR1 DFQATT and CDR2 SNEGSKA (reference sequence). The CDR3 DNA follows: TGCAGTGCTAGTCCCTCTGGAGCGTCCTACGAGCAGTACTTC. Its translation is CSASPSGASYEQYF.

The rearrangement uses TRBV3-1 (or the pseudogene TRBV3-2) and TRBJ2-7; TRBD1 matches at 7 bases. J gave up 2 bases and V 2 bases, and 3 bases lay outside the gene matches. Germline V gene lookup returns CDR1 LGHDT and CDR2 YNNKEL (reference sequence). The CDR3 totals 14 residues. The CDR3 loop is CASSQFQGAYEQYF. Written as DNA, the CDR3 is TGTGCCAGCAGCCAATTTCAGGGGGCCTACGAGCAGTACTTC.

The chain combines TRBV30 with TRBJ2-1, with TRBD2 matching 9 bases. This CDR3 comprises 14 residues. Germline V lookup: CDR1 GTSNPN, CDR2 SVGIG (reference sequence). The V and J ends lost 3 bases and 12 bases, in that order; junction bases with no gene match: 12. DNA of the CDR3: TGTGCCTGGAGCAGGACTAGCGAGGGGTTGGGGCAGTTCTTC. This codes for CAWSRTSEGLGQFF.

The gene calls are TRBV15 and TRBJ2-5; D is perhaps TRBD2 (6 bases). Trimming removed 0 bases from V and 0 bases from J, with 17 bases in between. The CDR3 spans 18 residues. CDR1 LNHNV and CDR2 YYDKDF come from the germline V gene (reference sequence). The CDR3 protein is CATSRDVVAAEYQETQYF. The CDR3 DNA reads TGTGCCACCAGCAGAGATGTAGTAGCGGCAGAGTACCAAGAGACCCAGTACTTC.

This clone was counted a single time. This rearrangement joins TRBV30 to TRBJ2-3; TRBD2 aligns across 11 bases. Germline values: CDR1 GTSNPN, CDR2 SVGIG (reference sequence). With V trimmed by 5 bases and J by 6 bases, 10 bases remained unmatched. The CDR3 is 15 residues long. CDR3: CAWARNSGRGDTQYF. The CDR3 region has the DNA TGTGCCTGGGCACGAAATAGCGGGAGGGGTGATACGCAGTATTTT.

V is TRBV10-1 and J is TRBJ2-7; 8 positions match TRBD2. The CDR3 length is 14 residues. V lost 3 bases to trimming and J lost 5 bases; unmatched junction nucleotides: 6. The germline CDR1 and CDR2 sequences are WNHNN and SYGVQD (reference sequence). CDR3 DNA sequence: TGCGCCAGCAGTGACCTTAGCGGGAACGACGAGCAGTACTTC. As protein: CASSDLSGNDEQYF.